This T cell receptor (beta chain) was documented in a study of blood T cell repertoires in COVID-19. Study context: Samples came from the United States, Italy and Spain, spanning acute and convalescent COVID-19.

The CDR3 runs 16 residues. V lost 1 base and J lost 8, with 20 bases in between. Germline CDR1 is MNHNY and CDR2 is SVGAGI (reference sequence). Source study methods: Estimation of nucleated cell counts was performed using reference gene primer amplification. Clones were read by immunoSEQ multiplex PCR, and TCRdb kept only the in-frame ones, dropping some. The V and J calls and clone size come from that table; D and trimming were worked out from the DNA. The sample lists about 370,000 clones; roughly nine tenths were seen once. The sample consisted of peripheral blood. The chain joins TRBV6-6 to TRBJ1-2; D possibly corresponds to TRBD1 (5 bases). This receptor was identified in a woman under 40 with COVID-19, enrolled during active disease. In nucleotides, the CDR3 is TGTGCCAGCAGTTACTTGAATTCTCGGGTTCGGGGGGGCTACACCTTC. It translates to CASSYLNSRVRGGYTF.